Sequencing of this TCR beta chain was carried out in a study of regulatory T cells in long-lasting Graves disease. Relying on iRepertoire HTBI primers and Arm-PCR of CDR3 regions, the team built TCR beta libraries. TCRdb ran MiXCR on the multiplex PCR reads and lists one entry per CDR3 protein. This sample yields some 470,000 distinct CDR3 sequences, of which approximately 21% are seen a single time; roughly 6.9% belongs to the top ten. Germline CDR1 and CDR2: DFQATT and SNEGSKA (reference sequence). This CDR3 contains 12 residues. Trimming took 2 bases from V and 3 from J, leaving 4 bases between them. This clonotype was detected ten times or more. Time point reported: persistent/refractory GD, antithyroid drugs over 5 years with positive TRAb. From RNA extracted from PBMCs, the TCR library was made.

This clonotype was obtained from a female donor with Graves disease. The J gene is TRBJ1-4, the V gene TRBV20-1; no firm D call. Sample: peripheral blood mononuclear cells (PBMCs), taken when the disease was refractory, from a patient treated with antithyroid drugs. CDR3 amino acids: CSARRPNEKLFF. Written as DNA, the CDR3 is TGCAGTGCTAGAAGGCCTAATGAAAAACTGTTTTTT.